A single count supports the clone carrying this T cell receptor (beta chain). Only in-frame clones appear in the TCRdb table, and some are missing; sequencing was by immunoSEQ multiplex PCR. The top ten clones hold approximately 1.7% of a sample with some 2.1 million clones, around 93% of them seen once. V lost 10 bases and J lost 0, with 11 bases in between. The CDR3 is 13 residues long. Germline lookup yields CDR1 MNHNY and CDR2 SVGAGI (reference sequence). This sample stems from a study of shared clonotypes between healthy human individuals. CD45RO negativity and positive selection for CCR7 defined naive CD8 cells, a population that excluded terminally differentiated effector memory CD45RA+ cells. Free of recent acute infections or vaccinations, the donors were healthy HIV-negative adults.

The chain joins TRBV6-6 to TRBJ2-3, with D unclear. This clonotype was obtained from a man between 18 and 29 years old in good health. Some clones in this sample may be carry-over from other donors' samples. Sequencing was performed on naive CD8+ T cells from PBMCs. The CDR3 spells CATTVTSTDTQYF. The CDR3 nucleotides are TGTGCCACCACTGTGACCAGCACAGATACGCAGTATTTT.